The rows below give T cell receptor beta chains drawn from one sample of a study of blood T cells in healthy people across ages. In TCRdb, the 5' RACE reads were re-called with MiXCR into one record per CDR3 protein. The sample has over a million distinct CDR3 sequences, over 35% seen once. The material sequenced was blood. All receptors derive from a woman aged 60-70 years in good health. Both conserved end residues are part of each CDR3. D genes are given only for firm matches. The size entry is marked missing in some rows and otherwise reads once, few, many or a size class.

DNA: TGTGCCAGCAGTCGGGACCGGGGGACAAACATTCAGTACTTC
CDR3: CASSRDRGTNIQYF
D: -
size: few
V: TRBV7-2
J: TRBJ2-4

DNA: TGTGCCAGCAGCTGGGGGACAGGGGCTCAGCCCCAGCATTTT
CDR3: CASSWGTGAQPQHF
D: TRBD1
size: -
V: TRBV27
J: TRBJ1-5

DNA: TGTGCCAGCAGGGGCCCCGGCTCTGGGGCCAACGTCCTGACTTTC
CDR3: CASRGPGSGANVLTF
D: -
size: -
V: TRBV6-1
J: TRBJ2-6

DNA: TGTGCCAGCAGCCCCACAGGGGCGGTTGAAGAGACCCAGTACTTC
CDR3: CASSPTGAVEETQYF
D: TRBD1
size: few
V: TRBV28
J: TRBJ2-5

DNA: TGCAGTGCTTCCGGGGGAGGACAAGAGACCCAGTACTTC
CDR3: CSASGGGQETQYF
D: -
size: -
V: TRBV20-1
J: TRBJ2-5

DNA: TGTGCCAGCAGCACCCTTGCTTGGGGAGAGCAGTTCTTC
CDR3: CASSTLAWGEQFF
D: -
size: -
V: TRBV7-2
J: TRBJ2-1

DNA: TGCAGCGTTGACGGACAGCGTTCGGGCTATGGCTACACCTTC
CDR3: CSVDGQRSGYGYTF
D: -
size: -
V: TRBV29-1
J: TRBJ1-2

DNA: TGTGCCAGCCGATCTTCGGGTGTCACGGATTACTATGGCTACACCTTC
CDR3: CASRSSGVTDYYGYTF
D: -
size: -
V: TRBV28
J: TRBJ1-2

DNA: TGTGCCATCAGTGTAACAAATACTAACTATGGCTACACCTTC
CDR3: CAISVTNTNYGYTF
D: -
size: -
V: TRBV10-3
J: TRBJ1-2

DNA: TGCAGTGCAAGCCTCGGCGTTTCCTACGAGCAGTACTTC
CDR3: CSASLGVSYEQYF
D: -
size: few
V: TRBV20-1
J: TRBJ2-7

DNA: TGCAGTGCCAGCCGCTTAGCGGGAGAATCCGGCCATAATGAGCAGTACTTC
CDR3: CSASRLAGESGHNEQYF
D: TRBD2
size: -
V: TRBV20-1
J: TRBJ2-7

DNA: TGTGCCAGCAGCGTAGGGGGACAGGTGGGTGAGCAGTACTTC
CDR3: CASSVGGQVGEQYF
D: TRBD1
size: few
V: TRBV9
J: TRBJ2-7

DNA: TGTGCCAGCAGTTCCCATACAGGGGGTTTCGGTGAAAAACTGTTTTTT
CDR3: CASSSHTGGFGEKLFF
D: TRBD1
size: -
V: TRBV27
J: TRBJ1-4

DNA: TGTGCCACCAGTGATTTGGGGGAGTTACAACCAGAGACCCAGTACTTC
CDR3: CATSDLGELQPETQYF
D: -
size: -
V: TRBV24-1
J: TRBJ2-5

DNA: TGCAGTGCTAGACTAGCGGGAGGGGGAGATACGCAGTATTTT
CDR3: CSARLAGGGDTQYF
D: TRBD2
size: -
V: TRBV20-1
J: TRBJ2-3

DNA: TGTGCCAGCAGCCAAGATAGGGGGACAGGCTATGGCTACACCTTC
CDR3: CASSQDRGTGYGYTF
D: TRBD1
size: -
V: TRBV4-2
J: TRBJ1-2

DNA: TGTGCCAGCAGCTACCTCGCAGGGACCACAGATACGCAGTATTTT
CDR3: CASSYLAGTTDTQYF
D: -
size: -
V: TRBV7-6
J: TRBJ2-3

DNA: TGTGCCAGCTATCGGAACTGGGGCAGGGGATCATATGGCTACACCTTC
CDR3: CASYRNWGRGSYGYTF
D: -
size: few
V: TRBV12-3/TRBV12-4
J: TRBJ1-2

DNA: TGTGCCAGCAGTGACCGGTCTAGCACAGATACGCAGTATTTT
CDR3: CASSDRSSTDTQYF
D: -
size: -
V: TRBV2
J: TRBJ2-3

DNA: TGCAGCGTGGGGAGGGGGACAGGCGGGTACGAGCAGTACTTC
CDR3: CSVGRGTGGYEQYF
D: -
size: -
V: TRBV29-1
J: TRBJ2-7

DNA: TGCGCCAGCAGCCGGACTAGCGGACAGACCTACGAGCAGTACTTC
CDR3: CASSRTSGQTYEQYF
D: TRBD2
size: -
V: TRBV5-1
J: TRBJ2-7

DNA: TGTGCCACCAGTGATTCCCGTGGGCGCGTACAAGAGACCCAGTACTTC
CDR3: CATSDSRGRVQETQYF
D: -
size: few
V: TRBV24-1
J: TRBJ2-5